Reported below is one T cell receptor beta chain. Using immunoSEQ multiplex PCR, the repertoire was profiled, and TCRdb retains in-frame clones only, with some absent. The table has around 120,000 clones, 90% to 95% seen once. The entry originates in a study of T cell responses to AZD1222 COVID-19 vaccine. Trimming took 2 bases from V and 0 from J, leaving 11 bases between them. The CDR3 extends over 16 amino acids. Germline V gives CDR1 SEHNR, CDR2 FQNEAQ (reference sequence). This clonotype was obtained from an adult in good health. The input for sequencing was peripheral blood, taken on day 0 of AZD1222 vaccination. This chain uses TRBV7-9 with TRBJ1-5; D is perhaps TRBD1 (5 bases). CDR3 region: CASSLWGRNSNQPQHF. In DNA form, the CDR3 reads TGTGCCAGCAGCTTATGGGGCAGGAATAGCAATCAGCCCCAGCATTTT.